Below, 30 T cell receptor beta chains from the same sample are listed, as sequenced in a study of T cells in Graves' hyperthyroidism and ophthalmopathy (dated by TCRdb to the late 2010s). The library was generated by multiplex PCR. Sequencing took place on an Illumina HiSeq 2000. TCR beta CDR3 regions were amplified from RNA transcripts. The TCR CDR3 was subjected to a first round of RT-PCR using the HTBI primer set and the Qiagen OneStep RT-PCR kit. TCRdb trimmed public reads at Q25 via fastp, called clones via MiXCR and kept in-frame beta chains. Records with the same CDR3 protein are collapsed into one entry carrying the most frequent genes and DNA. For this sample there are about 560,000 distinct CDR3 sequences; roughly 15% appear just once. The biggest ten clones account for about 15% of the sample. The specimen sequenced was blood. The receptor source for this set is a woman between 40 and 55 years old with Graves' hyperthyroidism.

CDR3 sequence: CASSVRALSGANVLTF. In DNA, the CDR3 is TGTGCCAGTAGTGTCCGGGCCCTCTCTGGGGCCAACGTCCTGACTTTC. V gene TRBV7-9 combines with J gene TRBJ2-6; no clear D gene. Germline CDR1 is SEHNR and CDR2 is FQNEAQ (reference sequence). This CDR3 is built from 16 residues. V was shortened by 9 bases and J by 0 bases, with 15 bases between the two germline ends.

This clonotype appeared a few times. The rearrangement uses TRBV2 and TRBJ2-5; 8 bases fit TRBD2. Trimming at V came to 6 bases and at J to 1 base, leaving 7 bases not matched to a gene. The CDR3 is 15 amino acids. Germline assignment: CDR1 SNHLY and CDR2 FYNNEI. This CDR3 reads CASRATAGGQETQYF. CDR3 DNA: TGTGCCAGCAGGGCCACTGCGGGGGGCCAAGAGACCCAGTACTTC. Full variable domain (remainder filled in from reference TRBV2 and TRBJ2-5): EPEVTQTPSHQVTQMGQEVILRCVPISNHLYFYWYRQILGQKVEFLVSFYNNEISEKSEIFDDQFSVERPDGSNFTLKIRSTKLEDSAMYFCASRATAGGQETQYFGPGTRLLVL.

V and J are TRBV29-1 and TRBJ1-3; D is unresolved. The CDR3 is 14 residues long. Germline V CDR1 and CDR2: SQVTM, ANQGSEA. Trimming pared 7 bases from V and 4 bases from J, leaving 17 bases between. DNA for the CDR3: TGCAGCGCAACTTGGCAGTCGGAGGGAAACACCATATATTTT. It specifies CSATWQSEGNTIYF.

This clonotype was counted a few times. The rearrangement uses TRBV20-1 and TRBJ1-4, with D possibly TRBD1 on 5 matching bases. Per germline, CDR1 DFQATT and CDR2 SNEGSKA (reference sequence). The CDR3 has 16 residues. Trimming removed 6 bases at V and 7 bases at J, with 24 bases between. The CDR3 region has the DNA TGCAGTGCCCTAGCGGATGGGACGTGGGGCGGTGAAAAACTGTTTTTT. As protein: CSALADGTWGGEKLFF.

This clonotype has a handful of counts. The DNA for the CDR3 is TGCGCCAGCAGCTTGGACAGTAATTCTATTAGCGGGACCCAGTACTTC. As protein: CASSLDSNSISGTQYF. The V and J genes are TRBV5-1 and TRBJ2-5; TRBD2 might be the D (6 bases). The CDR3 totals 16 residues. The germline V gene has CDR1 SGHRS and CDR2 YFSETQ. The germline V and J ends were trimmed by 0 bases and 7 bases, with 19 bases remaining between them.

In this sample, this clonotype turned up many times. V and J are TRBV5-6 and TRBJ2-7; no clear D gene. Germline V lookup: CDR1 SGHDT, CDR2 YYEEEE. The V end was cut by 2 bases, the J end by 4 bases, with 7 bases between. The CDR3 loop spans 12 amino acids. The CDR3 DNA is TGTGCCAGCAGCTTTGGACGTTACGAGCAGTACTTC. Protein sequence: CASSFGRYEQYF.

This clonotype was seen a handful of times. In nucleotides, the CDR3 is TGTGCCTGGGACCGGGACAGGGGGCAGCCCCAGCATTTT. Translating gives CAWDRDRGQPQHF. The gene calls are TRBV30 and TRBJ1-5, with 11 nucleotides matching TRBD1. Germline CDR1 is GTSNPN and CDR2 is SVGIG (reference sequence). The CDR3 is made up of 13 amino acids. Germline trimming cut 5 bases from V and 7 bases from J; bases unmatched to any gene: 4.

The chain employs TRBV6-2 or TRBV6-3 and TRBJ2-5; 8 positions agree with TRBD2. The CDR3 spans 15 residues. From germline, CDR1 is MNHEY and CDR2 SVGEGT. Unmatched junction bases numbered 7, after V lost 2 bases and J lost 5 bases. CDR3 protein: CASSYLQREWETQYF. For the CDR3, the DNA is TGTGCCAGCAGTTACCTGCAGCGGGAGTGGGAGACCCAGTACTTC.

The chain employs TRBV29-1 and TRBJ1-1, with D perhaps matching TRBD1 (5 bases). V shed 4 bases and J shed 11 bases, with 14 bases lying between them. Germline values: CDR1 SQVTM, CDR2 ANQGSEA. The CDR3 is 11 residues long. The CDR3: CSVGGSGYAFF. CDR3 nucleotide sequence: TGCAGCGTTGGGGGATCAGGGTATGCTTTCTTT.

The sample holds a few counts of this clonotype. This rearrangement joins TRBV4-1 to TRBJ1-2, with unresolved D. The ends were cut back, 4 bases at V and 6 bases at J, with 21 bases in the middle. The CDR3 totals 16 residues. Germline loops: CDR1 MGHRA, CDR2 YSYEKL. Written as DNA, the CDR3 is TGCGCCAGCAGCCCGAGAACCTCAGGAGGAGGTGATGGCTACACCTTC. This codes for CASSPRTSGGGDGYTF.

This clonotype has only a few counts. J is TRBJ2-2 and V is TRBV19; D uncertain. This CDR3 is 12 amino acids long. Germline V gene data show CDR1 as LNHDA and CDR2 as SQIVND (reference sequence). With 3 bases removed from V and 3 bases from J, the gap between germline ends came to 2 bases. The CDR3 region has the DNA TGTGCCAGTAGTATGCACACCGGGGAGCTGTTTTTT. Its protein is CASSMHTGELFF.

This clonotype was found many times. V gene TRBV7-3 combines with J gene TRBJ2-3; 11 bases are a match to TRBD2. CDR3 length equals 18 residues. Looked up from germline, CDR1 is SGHTA and CDR2 is FQGTGA. The trim removed 1 base at V and 2 bases at J, leaving 8 bases unmatched. The CDR3 reads CASSLMGTSGFYTDTQYF. The CDR3 DNA sequence: TGTGCCAGCAGCTTAATGGGGACTAGCGGTTTTTACACAGATACGCAGTATTTT. Filled out from reference TRBV7-3 and TRBJ2-3, the complete variable domain reads GAGVSQTPSNKVTEKGKYVELRCDPISGHTALYWYRQSLGQGPEFLIYFQGTGAADDSGLPNDRFFAVRPEGSVSTLKIQRTERGDSAVYLCASSLMGTSGFYTDTQYFGPGTRLTVL.

This clonotype was seen many times. The chain uses TRBV20-1 and TRBJ2-1; 8 nucleotides match TRBD2. J was trimmed by 6 bases and V by 0 bases; bases with no gene match: 10. This CDR3 spans 16 amino acids. Germline V lookup: CDR1 DFQATT, CDR2 SNEGSKA (reference sequence). For the CDR3, the DNA is TGCAGTGCTAGAGATCTCAACGGGAGGGCCGGCAATGAGCAGTTCTTC. Protein: CSARDLNGRAGNEQFF.

This clonotype was counted many times. This sequence joins TRBV11-2 and TRBJ2-2; 8 positions match TRBD2. The V segment lost 2 bases and the J segment 7 bases; nucleotides outside the gene matches: 6. The CDR3 sequence is 15 residues long. Germline values: CDR1 SGHAT, CDR2 FQNNGV. The CDR3 here is CASSLLSGSYGELFF. CDR3 bases: TGTGCCAGCAGCTTATTGAGCGGGAGTTACGGGGAGCTGTTTTTT.

This clonotype came up many times. The gene calls are TRBV28 and TRBJ1-1; no firm D call. Trimming shortened V by 3 bases and J by 5 bases, and 4 bases separated the two germline ends. In germline, CDR1 is MDHEN, CDR2 SYDVKM. The CDR3 is made up of 11 amino acids. CDR3 in DNA: TGTGCCAGCAGTTTTAGGACTGAAGCTTTCTTT. Amino acids: CASSFRTEAFF.

This clonotype occurred many times. The rearrangement uses TRBV3-1 and TRBJ1-1; no clear D gene. This CDR3 is built from 15 residues. The V end was cut by 1 base, the J end by 1 base, with 10 bases between. The V gene's germline CDR1 is LGHDT and CDR2 YNNKEL (reference sequence). CDR3 in amino acids: CASSQVPSKNTEAFF. The CDR3 bases are TGTGCCAGCAGCCAAGTTCCTAGCAAGAACACTGAAGCTTTCTTT.

This clonotype was seen ten or more times. The J gene is TRBJ2-3, the V gene TRBV3-1, with 10 bases that match TRBD2. This CDR3 has 17 residues. CDR1 is LGHDT and CDR2 is YNNKEL in the germline V gene (reference sequence). V lost 2 bases to trimming and J lost 1 base; unmatched junction nucleotides: 6. This chain's CDR3 is CASSQRPGTSGTDTQYF. In nucleotides, the CDR3 is TGTGCCAGCAGCCAACGCCCCGGGACTAGCGGCACAGATACGCAGTATTTT.

There are many counts of this clonotype. The chain combines TRBV28 with TRBJ2-7; TRBD1 matches 8 bases. The J segment lost 2 bases and the V segment lost 6 bases, leaving 6 bases of the junction unmatched. The CDR3 extends over 14 amino acids. Germline values: CDR1 MDHEN, CDR2 SYDVKM. CDR3 in amino acids: CASSPTGVAYEQYF. CDR3 DNA: TGTGCCAGCAGCCCGACAGGGGTGGCCTACGAGCAGTACTTC.

This clonotype was seen ten or more times. J is TRBJ2-2 and V is TRBV28; D is uncertain. The germline CDR1 and CDR2 sequences are MDHEN and SYDVKM. V lost 5 bases and J 0 bases, leaving 10 bases between the germline ends. The CDR3 contains 15 residues. The CDR3 DNA sequence: TGTGCCAGCAGTGTTATAGGGACGAACACCGGGGAGCTGTTTTTT. The encoded protein is CASSVIGTNTGELFF.

This clonotype has only a few counts. The rearrangement joins TRBV27 to TRBJ1-2, with D hard to call. Germline V gene data show CDR1 as MNHEY and CDR2 as SMNVEV (reference sequence). This CDR3 contains 13 residues. With 5 bases removed from V and 1 base from J, the gap between germline ends came to 8 bases. This chain's CDR3 is CASSRISNYGYTF. The DNA for the CDR3 is TGTGCCAGCAGTAGGATAAGTAACTATGGCTACACCTTC.

The chain couples TRBV12-3 or TRBV12-4 to TRBJ2-3; perhaps D is TRBD1 or TRBD2 (6 bases each). This CDR3 is 14 amino acids long. The V and J ends lost 5 bases and 7 bases respectively, with 16 bases between them. CDR3 amino acids: CASSPGAGENTQYF. CDR3 coding DNA: TGTGCCAGCAGTCCGGGGGCAGGGGAGAATACGCAGTATTTT.

This clonotype was detected ten times or more. The chain joins TRBV6-1 to TRBJ1-1; D is unclear. This CDR3 is 13 amino acids long. V lost 6 bases and J 4 bases, leaving 12 bases between the germline ends. Germline loops: CDR1 MNHNS, CDR2 SASEGT. Here the CDR3 reads CASRLYRATEAFF. CDR3 bases: TGTGCCAGCAGGCTTTATAGGGCCACTGAAGCTTTCTTT.

This clonotype was counted at least ten times. The chain combines TRBV11-3 with TRBJ2-7, with TRBD2 matching 11 bases. Germline loops: CDR1 SGHNT, CDR2 YENEEA. The CDR3 is 16 amino acids. With 5 bases clipped from V and 4 bases from J, the junction kept 10 bases outside the gene matches. The CDR3 reads CASSTRVLAGVYEQYF. The CDR3 DNA reads TGTGCCAGCAGCACCCGGGTACTAGCGGGAGTTTACGAGCAGTACTTC. The variable domain in full, with the rest retrieved from reference TRBV11-3 and TRBJ2-7, is EAGVVQSPRYKIIEKKQPVAFWCNPISGHNTLYWYLQNLGQGPELLIRYENEEAVDDSQLPKDRFSAERLKGVDSTLKIQPAELGDSAVYLCASSTRVLAGVYEQYFGPGTRLTVT.

About this clonotype: A much larger clone sits a single nucleotide away, making a read error possible. The chain uses TRBV7-9 and TRBJ1-1; D is uncertain. This CDR3 contains 11 residues. The V gene's germline CDR1 is SEHNR and CDR2 FQNEAQ (reference sequence). V was shortened by 2 bases and J by 7 bases, with 5 bases between the two germline ends. The CDR3: CASSLSVEAFF. The DNA of the CDR3 is TGTGCCAGCAGCTTAAGTGTTGAAGCTTTCTTT.

This chain uses TRBV27 with TRBJ2-7; the D gene is possibly TRBD1 (6 bases). CDR1 and CDR2 (germline): MNHEY, SMNVEV (reference sequence). Trimming shortened V by 5 bases and J by 4 bases, and 12 bases separated the two germline ends. The CDR3 sequence is 13 residues long. For the CDR3, the DNA is TGTGCCAGCAGTGTAACCAGGGGTTACGAGCAGTACTTC. Protein sequence: CASSVTRGYEQYF.

The chain has TRBV15 and TRBJ2-7; D might be TRBD2 (6 bases). This CDR3 region has 15 residues. V lost 4 bases, J lost 3 bases, and 16 bases lay in between. Germline CDR1 reads LNHNV; CDR2 reads YYDKDF (reference sequence). Here the CDR3 reads CATSTEKLAGYEQYF. The DNA for the CDR3 is TGTGCCACCAGCACCGAAAAACTAGCAGGCTACGAGCAGTACTTC.

As DNA, the CDR3 is TGTGCCAGCAGTCCTTCGGGGGCGGGTACGACCTACGAGCAGTACTTC. Translating gives CASSPSGAGTTYEQYF. This chain connects TRBV6-1 to TRBJ2-7; D possibly matches TRBD1 or TRBD2 (6 bases each). Germline V lookup: CDR1 MNHNS, CDR2 SASEGT. The CDR3 extends over 16 amino acids. Trimming removed 5 bases from V and 2 bases from J, with 19 bases in between.

At least ten counts were recorded for this clonotype. The gene calls are TRBV20-1 and TRBJ2-7; TRBD2 agrees at 7 bases. The length of the CDR3 is 13 residues. The V and J ends lost 7 bases and 5 bases, in that order; junction bases with no gene match: 11. Germline V gene lookup returns CDR1 DFQATT and CDR2 SNEGSKA (reference sequence). The CDR3 sequence: CSVDGTNGDEQYF. The DNA for the CDR3 is TGCAGTGTCGACGGGACTAACGGTGACGAGCAGTACTTC.

The V and J genes are TRBV20-1 and TRBJ2-3, with 13 bases matching TRBD2. V lost 3 bases and J lost 7; bases outside the gene matches: 28. The V gene's germline CDR1 is DFQATT and CDR2 SNEGSKA (reference sequence). The CDR3 is 22 residues long. CDR3 nucleotide sequence: TGCAGTGCTAGGTTGGCAGGGGGCAATACCATAGGACTAGCGGGAGCCCCCAATACGCAGTATTTT. Protein sequence: CSARLAGGNTIGLAGAPNTQYF.

This clonotype appeared a few times. The chain links TRBV7-2 to TRBJ1-1; no clear D gene. CDR3 size: 13 residues. The V end was cut by 5 bases, the J end by 8 bases, with 15 bases between. CDR1 is SGHTA, CDR2 FQGNSA, per germline. CDR3: CASSQGRYGEAFF. CDR3 nucleotides: TGTGCCAGCAGCCAAGGACGGTACGGCGAAGCTTTCTTT.